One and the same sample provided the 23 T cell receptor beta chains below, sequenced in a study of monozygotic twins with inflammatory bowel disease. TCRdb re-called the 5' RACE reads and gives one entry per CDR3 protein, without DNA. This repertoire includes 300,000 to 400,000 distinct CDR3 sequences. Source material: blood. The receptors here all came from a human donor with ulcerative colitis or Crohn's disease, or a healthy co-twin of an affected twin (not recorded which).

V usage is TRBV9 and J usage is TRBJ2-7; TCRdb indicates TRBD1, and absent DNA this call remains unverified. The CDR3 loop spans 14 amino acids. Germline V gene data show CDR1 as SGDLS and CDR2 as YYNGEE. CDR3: CASSAGTPPYEQYF.

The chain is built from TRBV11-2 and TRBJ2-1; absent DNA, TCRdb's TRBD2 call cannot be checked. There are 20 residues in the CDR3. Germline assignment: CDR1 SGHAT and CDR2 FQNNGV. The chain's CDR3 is CASSSGVGLAGPSSYNEQFF.

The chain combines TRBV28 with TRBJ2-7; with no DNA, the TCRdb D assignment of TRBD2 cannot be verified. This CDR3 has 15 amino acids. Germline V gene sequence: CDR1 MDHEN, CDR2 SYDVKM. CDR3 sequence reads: CASSPSGSPLYEQYF. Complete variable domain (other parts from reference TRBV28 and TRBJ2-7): DVKVTQSSRYLVKRTGEKVFLECVQDMDHENMFWYRQDPGLGLRLIYFSYDVKMKEKGDIPEGYSVSREKKERFSLILESASTNQTSMYLCASSPSGSPLYEQYFGPGTRLTVT.

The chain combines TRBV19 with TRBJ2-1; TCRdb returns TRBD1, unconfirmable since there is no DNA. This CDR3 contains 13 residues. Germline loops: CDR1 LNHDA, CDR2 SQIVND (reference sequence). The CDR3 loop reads CASSLGAIAALFF.

The CDR3 sequence is CATSDSGVRYGYTF. V is TRBV24-1 and J is TRBJ1-2; TCRdb lists TRBD1, though no DNA is available to test this call. The CDR3 totals 14 residues. Germline V lookup: CDR1 KGHDR, CDR2 SFDVKD.

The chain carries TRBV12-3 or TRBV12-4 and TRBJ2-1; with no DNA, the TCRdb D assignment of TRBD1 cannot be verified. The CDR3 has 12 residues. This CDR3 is CASSFGTLEQFF.

This CDR3 is CASSLTFSRETQYF. The V gene is TRBV7-6, the J gene TRBJ2-5. Germline V CDR1 and CDR2: SGHVS, FNYEAQ. This CDR3 region has 14 residues. Full variable domain (missing parts from reference TRBV7-6 and TRBJ2-5): GAGVSQSPRYKVTKRGQDVALRCDPISGHVSLYWYRQALGQGPEFLTYFNYEAQQDKSGLPNDRFSAERPEGSISTLTIQRTEQRDSAMYRCASSLTFSRETQYFGPGTRLLVL.

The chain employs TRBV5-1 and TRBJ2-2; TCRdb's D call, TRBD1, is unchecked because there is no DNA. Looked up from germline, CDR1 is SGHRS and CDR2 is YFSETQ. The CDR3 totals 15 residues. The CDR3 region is CASRQGADETGELFF.

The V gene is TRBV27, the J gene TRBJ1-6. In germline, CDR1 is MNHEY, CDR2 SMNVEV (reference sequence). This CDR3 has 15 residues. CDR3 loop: CASSLEGEGLAPLHF.

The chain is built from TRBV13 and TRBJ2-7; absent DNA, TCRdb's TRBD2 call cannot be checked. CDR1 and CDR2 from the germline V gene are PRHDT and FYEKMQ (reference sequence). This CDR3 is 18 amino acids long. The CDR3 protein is CASSPSWVNEGRAYEQYF.

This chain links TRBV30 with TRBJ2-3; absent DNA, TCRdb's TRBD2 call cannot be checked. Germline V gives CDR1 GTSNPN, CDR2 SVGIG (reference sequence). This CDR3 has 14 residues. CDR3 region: CAWSRGQTTDTQYF. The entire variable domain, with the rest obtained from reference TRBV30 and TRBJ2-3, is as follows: SQTIHQWPATLVQPVGSPLSLECTVEGTSNPNLYWYRQAAGRGLQLLFYSVGIGQISSEVPQNLSASRPQDRQFILSSKKLLLSDSGFYLCAWSRGQTTDTQYFGPGTRLTVL.

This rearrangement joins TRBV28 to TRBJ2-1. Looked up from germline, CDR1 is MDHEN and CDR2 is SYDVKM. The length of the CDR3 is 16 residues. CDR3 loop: CASSLYGRSPYNEQFF.

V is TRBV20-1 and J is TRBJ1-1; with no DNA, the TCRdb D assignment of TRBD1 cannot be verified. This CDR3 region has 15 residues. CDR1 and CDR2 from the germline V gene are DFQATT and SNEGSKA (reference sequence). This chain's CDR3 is CSAKKLLGQGTEAFF.

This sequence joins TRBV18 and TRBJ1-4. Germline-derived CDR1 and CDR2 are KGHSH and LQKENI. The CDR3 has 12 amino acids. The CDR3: CASSPGTEKLFF.

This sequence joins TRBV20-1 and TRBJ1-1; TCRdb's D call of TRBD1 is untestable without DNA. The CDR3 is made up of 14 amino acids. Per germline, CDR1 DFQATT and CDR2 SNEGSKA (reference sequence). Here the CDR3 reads CSATSTGVGTEAFF.

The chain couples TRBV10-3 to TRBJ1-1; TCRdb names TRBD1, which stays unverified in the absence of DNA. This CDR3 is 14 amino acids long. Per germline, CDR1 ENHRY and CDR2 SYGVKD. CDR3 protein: CAISPLTGDTEAFF.

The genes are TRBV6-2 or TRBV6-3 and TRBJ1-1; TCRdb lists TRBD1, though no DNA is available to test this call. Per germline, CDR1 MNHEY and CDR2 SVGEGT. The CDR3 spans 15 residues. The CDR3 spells CASSRQGRGSTEAFF.

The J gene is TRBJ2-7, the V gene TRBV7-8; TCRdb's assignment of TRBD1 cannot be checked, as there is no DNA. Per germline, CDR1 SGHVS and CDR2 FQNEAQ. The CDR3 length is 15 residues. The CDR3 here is CASSVPRQGLSEQYF.

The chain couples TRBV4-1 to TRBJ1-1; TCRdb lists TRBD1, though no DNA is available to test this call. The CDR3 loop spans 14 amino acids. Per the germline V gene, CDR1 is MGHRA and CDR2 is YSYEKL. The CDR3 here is CASSPPAEATEAFF.

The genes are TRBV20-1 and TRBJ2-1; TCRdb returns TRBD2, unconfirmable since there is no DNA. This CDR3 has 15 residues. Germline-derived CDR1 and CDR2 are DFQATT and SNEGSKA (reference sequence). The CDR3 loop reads CSARKPGLAGLEQFF.

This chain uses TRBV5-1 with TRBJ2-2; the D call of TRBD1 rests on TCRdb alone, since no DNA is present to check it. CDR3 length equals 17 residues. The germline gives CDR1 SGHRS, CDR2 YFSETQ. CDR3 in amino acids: CASSLYTGGTGTGELFF.

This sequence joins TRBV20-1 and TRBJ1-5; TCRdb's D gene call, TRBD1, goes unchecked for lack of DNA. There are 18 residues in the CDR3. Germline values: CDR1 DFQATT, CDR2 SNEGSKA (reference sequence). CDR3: CSARTRLLTGLFNQPQHF.

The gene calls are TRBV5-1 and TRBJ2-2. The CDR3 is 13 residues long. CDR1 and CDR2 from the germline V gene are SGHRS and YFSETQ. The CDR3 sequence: CASSLGATGELFF.